The sequence of this T cell receptor (beta chain) was determined in a study of human CD8 memory T cell subsets. Looked up from germline, CDR1 is SGHVS and CDR2 is FQNEAQ. The CDR3 spans 17 residues. This clonotype registers medium-sized by frequency. Libraries targeted TCR beta using 5' RACE with UMIs. TCRdb reprocessed the 5' RACE reads and reports one entry per CDR3 protein, with no DNA. The sample has about 4,700 distinct CDR3 sequences. The clonotype originates from a human donor in good health. This chain uses TRBV7-8 with TRBJ2-1; there is no DNA to check the TCRdb D call of TRBD1. Sequenced: CD8+ T cells from PBMCs. This CDR3 reads CASSLGAPGQEYNEQFF.